A single T cell receptor (beta chain) is shown here with its context. Clones were read by immunoSEQ multiplex PCR, and TCRdb kept only the in-frame ones, dropping some. The sample records over 130,000 clones, more than 60% being singletons. Germline lookup yields CDR1 MGHDK and CDR2 SYGVNS. Trimming took 2 bases from V and 5 from J; bases not matched to a gene: 14. This CDR3 has 18 amino acids. The entry originates in a study of blood T cell repertoires in COVID-19. The TCR comes from a man over 45 with acute or convalescent COVID-19. Sequenced input: peripheral blood. This sequence joins TRBV25-1 and TRBJ2-1, with 8 bases aligning to TRBD1. The CDR3 bases are TGTGCCAGCAGTGAAAATTCCCGGACAGGGAACGCGAACAATGAGCAGTTCTTC. Its translation is CASSENSRTGNANNEQFF. Using reference TRBV25-1 and TRBJ2-1 for the parts outside the CDR3, the full variable domain is EADIYQTPRYLVIGTGKKITLECSQTMGHDKMYWYQQDPGMELHLIHYSYGVNSTEKGDLSSESTVSRIRTEHFPLTLESARPSHTSQYLCASSENSRTGNANNEQFFGPGTRLTVL.